Listed below are T cell receptor beta chains from one sample, sequenced in a study of shared clonotypes between healthy human individuals. Profiled with immunoSEQ multiplex PCR; TCRdb holds only in-frame clones, not every one. The sample gives around 620,000 clones, 90% to 95% of which show up once; approximately 0.11% is in the top ten. Input material: naive CD8+ T cells sorted from blood. Receptors originate from a woman in her twenties or thirties in good health. CDR3s leave out the opening cysteine and the closing phenylalanine or tryptophan.

TRBV6-5	ASSSPGGELF
TRBV10-2	ASTPTEGALSGYT
TRBV11-2	ASSLALREETQY
TRBV28	ASKSVQPQH
TRBV2	ASSDLLADSYNEQF
TRBV25-1	ASSEFSGSNNEQF
TRBV5-6	ASSFAPGIVYEQY
TRBV29-1	SVAQEGRYGYT
TRBV4-2	ASSQGSGDRGPYEQY
TRBV7-7	ASSPIPGPNEQF
TRBV15	ATSNIAGVKPYEQY
TRBV28	ASSHSRGGTEAF
TRBV10-3	AIRVDTNQPQH
TRBV28	ASGLPGLVQAEQF
TRBV19	ASRSQTTTYEQY
TRBV28	ASSFGRNTEAF
TRBV28	ASTSRDRAGANVLT
TRBV5-1	ASSLVASGDYEQY
TRBV7-9	ASSLGFSGSSYEQY
TRBV28	ASKIDSYGYT
TRBV5-4	ASMGGAADGTDTQY
TRBV11-1	ASSLGTGSYNEQF
TRBV13	ASSSLTGTHHEQY
TRBV4-1	ASSHGRSSYNEQF
TRBV5-6	ASSSWTGTEAF
TRBV28	ASSFDPAGRTGELF
TRBV4-1	ASSQVSGRTEAKNIQY
TRBV2	AGTGPASYEQY
TRBV28	ASSSAIDSSVDTDTQY
TRBV25-1	ASSGTGLGTEAF
TRBV29-1	SQLAGDYNEQF
TRBV5-1	ASSLVGSVGETQY